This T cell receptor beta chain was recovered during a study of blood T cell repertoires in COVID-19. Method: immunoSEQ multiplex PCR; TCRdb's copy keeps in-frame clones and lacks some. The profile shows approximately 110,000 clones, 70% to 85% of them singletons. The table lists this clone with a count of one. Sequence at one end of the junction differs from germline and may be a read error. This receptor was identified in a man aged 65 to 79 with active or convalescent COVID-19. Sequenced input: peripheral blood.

CDR3 DNA sequence: TGCGCCAGCAGCCAAGATGGGCAGAGCCCCGCCACTTTC. Protein product: CASSQDGQSPATF. The chain joins TRBV4-1 to TRBJ1-2; D remains ambiguous. This CDR3 has 13 amino acids. Per germline, CDR1 MGHRA and CDR2 YSYEKL.